A single sample is the source of the 3 T cell receptor beta chains below, sequenced in a study of identical twins. One entry per CDR3 protein, called by TCRdb with MiXCR from the 5' RACE reads. Of 240,000 or so distinct CDR3 sequences listed, about an eighth were seen once; the top ten hold 4% to 5%. The sample was also reused in another study, on yellow fever vaccine responses in identical twins.

Material for sequencing was memory (CD45RO+) T cells sorted from blood. These receptors were taken from a woman in her late teens or twenties in good health.

This clonotype was observed many times. The chain combines TRBV12-3 or TRBV12-4 with TRBJ2-7; D call uncertain. This CDR3 comprises 13 residues. Trimming left V 6 bases short and J 0 bases short, with 9 bases between. CDR3 in amino acids: CASRESSSYEQYF. In DNA, the CDR3 is TGTGCCAGCAGGGAGTCCTCCTCCTACGAGCAGTACTTC.

This chain connects TRBV7-6 to TRBJ2-6; TRBD1 is a possible D gene (5 bases). Deletions cut 3 bases from V and 0 bases from J, with 6 bases between. The CDR3 consists of 15 residues. CDR1 and CDR2 from the germline V gene are SGHVS and FNYEAQ. CDR3 sequence: CASSFRVSGANVLTF. The CDR3 DNA reads as TGTGCCAGCAGCTTCAGGGTCTCTGGGGCCAACGTCCTGACTTTC.

This chain links TRBV2 with TRBJ2-5; 8 bases line up with TRBD1. CDR1 SNHLY and CDR2 FYNNEI come from the germline V gene. V lost 7 bases, J lost 5 bases, and 12 bases stayed unmatched. The length of the CDR3 is 15 residues. DNA for the CDR3: TGTGCCAGCACCCCAGGTCAGGGGGCCTGGGAGACCCAGTACTTC. It translates to CASTPGQGAWETQYF. The full variable domain, its missing parts supplied by reference TRBV2 and TRBJ2-5, is EPEVTQTPSHQVTQMGQEVILRCVPISNHLYFYWYRQILGQKVEFLVSFYNNEISEKSEIFDDQFSVERPDGSNFTLKIRSTKLEDSAMYFCASTPGQGAWETQYFGPGTRLLVL.